This TCR beta chain was captured by sequencing in a study of human T cells and chemical hapten exposure (dated by TCRdb to the early 2020s). About the full investigation: For sensitization, 2% DPC in acetone was applied to a 2 cm by 2 cm area of upper inner arm skin. Throughout the roughly 26-week study period, patients were also given weekly therapeutic DPC doses on the scalp. Patch tests used Finn chambers with 0.01% DPC on the upper back, scored after 6 days by International Contact Dermatitis Research Group standards. Alopecia areata with under or over 50% scalp involvement, alopecia totalis and alopecia universalis were represented in the patient cohort, which was mostly female. Libraries were pooled for sequencing, and per-sample TCR yields varied mainly because of small differences in library volumes within the pool. This study followed changes in the peripheral blood TCR repertoire in vivo during primary and secondary sensitization of alopecia patients to the hapten diphenylcyclopropenone (DPC). Blood was sampled from patients pre-sensitization (week 0) and at 2, 6 and about 24 weeks after DPC sensitization. Blood for TCR sequencing was provided by twenty-nine alopecia patients at one to four time points (pre-sensitization, 2, 6 and 24 weeks).

The CDR3 has 14 amino acids, counting the end cysteine and phenylalanine. Only the CDR3 region is kept as DNA, spanning 42 bases read in frame from base 1. Trimming accounts for 3 bases at V and 7 bases at J, while the number of junction bases matched to no gene is 5. CDR1 is given as MNHNS and CDR2 as SASEGT, both from the germline V gene. Worth noting for this clonotype: Its antigen is currently not known. Base qualities were left out, and no much larger clone turns up one base away.

The library came from RACE. The sample was run on a NextSeq 500. During library preparation, unique molecular identifiers were attached to individual cDNA molecules so that TCRs could be counted quantitatively and reproducibly. For every blood RNA sample, sequencing covered both the TCR alpha and TCR beta chains. From the authors' description of their analysis: A median of roughly 99,000 TCRs per sample was observed, with a range of about 23,224 to 700,000. The Decombinator software suite was used to annotate the V, J and CDR3 of the TCR reads. For PS versus PT1 abundance plots, all samples were subsampled to the same number of TCRs (28,000). Expanded TCRs were defined as absent before sensitization and observed at least eight times at the 2-week time point. TCRdb reprocessed the public reads (quality trimming at Q25 with fastp, clone calling with MiXCR) and kept in-frame beta chains. Every entry covers one CDR3 protein and lists the most common genes and DNA from its rows. The V and J calls, along with clone size, are taken from TCRdb and not from the paper's own processing. Within this sample are roughly 380,000 distinct CDR3 sequences, with 5.1% of them counted one time only. The ten largest clones add up to 2% to 3% of the sample.

The sample's time point label, in plain terms: pre-sensitization, week 0. In light of the paper, this sample's treatment or condition label describes: therapeutic diphenylcyclopropenone sensitization with weekly scalp DPC. At every patch-test visit, the blood draw took place before the patch test was put on. To be eligible, patients had to be aged 18 to 70, diagnosed with alopecia and judged suitable for DPC therapy, while pregnant patients were excluded. Total RNA was extracted from unfractionated whole blood collected in Tempus Blood RNA tubes. Broader findings and caveats from the paper: All patients had alopecia, a presumed autoimmune disease, so their immune response might differ from that of healthy individuals. A positive correlation was found between the number of PT1 expanded TCRs and patch test score, with significance reached at thresholds 8, 16 and 32 but not 4. Expanded TCRs formed significantly more large CDR3 similarity clusters than pre-sensitization or healthy control sets, consistent with antigen-driven responses. DPC sensitization did not change how many TCRs were above 1 in 1000 frequency, and no evidence was found of alterations in global repertoire structure. Repeated subsampling changed both the strength of the expansion versus patch-test correlation and the threshold at which that correlation became significant.

Recombination connected TRBV6-1 to TRBJ1-5, and TRBD1 aligns with 8 junction nucleotides. This receptor was obtained from a woman in her forties or fifties with alopecia areata. Some clones in this sample may be carry-over from other donors' samples. The sample consisted of whole blood, taken in connection with sensitization to the hapten diphenylcyclopropenone (DPC). CDR3 reads: CASSEGQANQPQHF. The DNA sequence reads TGTGCCAGCAGTGAGGGACAGGCTAACCAGCCCCAGCATTTT.